This T cell receptor beta chain was retrieved from a study of CD8 T cells in ankylosing spondylitis (dated by TCRdb to 2015 to 2018). A note on the overall study: To find TCR variants linked to disease, the study profiled T cell receptor beta repertoires in ankylosing spondylitis patients and healthy donors. Peripheral blood was sampled, and synovial fluid was also collected from ankylosing spondylitis patients. In total, the full study cohort was made up of some 100 healthy donors and more than 20 ankylosing spondylitis patients. What the work shows at the level of the full study, not this receptor alone: The disease-linked clones were reported as significantly enriched in matched synovial fluid samples from ankylosing spondylitis patients. Blood from ankylosing spondylitis patients appeared to be characterized by a TCR beta motif composed of 7 to 9 highly homologous amino acid variants. The disease-linked clones showed a CD8+ phenotype and occurred at relatively low frequencies in peripheral blood. Some motif variants were previously reported in synovial fluid and blood of reactive arthritis patients, suggesting common disease-initiation mechanisms.

The CDR3, from cysteine to phenylalanine, totals 16 residues. Just the 48-base CDR3 DNA is kept, in frame starting at base 1. Trimming removed 4 bases from V and 5 bases from J, leaving 20 bases between the germline ends. CDR1 and CDR2 (MNHEY, SVGAGI) derive from the germline V gene. TCRdb records Illumina HiSeq 2500 as the sequencer. Quantitative 5'-RACE with molecular barcodes was the method used to prepare the TCR beta libraries. For the original study's pipeline: A new computational method based on a probabilistic model of VDJ rearrangement was used to identify disease-linked TCR variants. TCRdb reprocessed the public reads (quality trimming at Q25 with fastp, clone calling with MiXCR) and kept in-frame beta chains. Rows merge per CDR3 protein into single entries with the most common DNA and genes. These V and J calls rely on TCRdb rather than the paper's analysis. The sample profile shows approximately 400,000 distinct CDR3 sequences; approximately 26% of them were found once. The ten largest clones take up roughly 0.8% of the sample.

Concerning this clonotype itself: Its cognate antigen has yet to be identified. No much larger clone is present one base from it, and per-base qualities are unavailable.

Specimen: blood, either unsorted or a sorted T cell fraction (not recorded which). The rearranged segments are TRBV6-5 and TRBJ2-5; the D call could be TRBD1 or TRBD2, with each sharing 6 bases. The receptor comes from a male donor with ankylosing spondylitis. The nucleotides read TGTGCCAGCAGTTCGTCCTTTAGGGGGGCCCTCGAGACCCAGTACTTC. Its protein is CASSSSFRGALETQYF.